A single sample gave rise to the 11 T cell receptor beta chains below, sequenced in a study of shared clonotypes between healthy human individuals (dated by TCRdb to 2019 to 2021). Libraries were built with the immunoSEQ multiplex PCR assay. TCRdb took over this immuneACCESS table, retaining in-frame rearrangements with V and J assigned. Such tables are incomplete; in checked studies, under half of the missing clones stem from an unresolved V gene, and the remainder is unexplained. This sample has roughly 500,000 clones in its table, and roughly 77% of those were observed once. Less than 15% of the sample is in the top ten clones. The sequenced material came from PBMCs. The receptors derive from a woman aged 40 to 50 in good health. Some clones in this sample may be carry-over from other donors' samples.

The chain has TRBV7-2 and TRBJ2-4; tentatively, D is TRBD1 or TRBD2 (5 bases each). This CDR3 comprises 15 residues. Germline loops: CDR1 SGHTA, CDR2 FQGNSA. Trimming removed 5 bases from V and 12 bases from J, with 23 bases in between. This CDR3 is CASSRDHGVNGDQYF. CDR3 sequence (DNA): TGTGCCAGCAGCCGGGACCATGGGGTCAATGGAGATCAGTACTTC.

This sequence joins TRBV5-4 and TRBJ2-7; 8 bases fit TRBD1. The length of the CDR3 is 13 residues. V dropped 4 bases and J dropped 3; count of bases not matched to a gene: 3. Per the germline V gene, CDR1 is SGHNT and CDR2 is YYREEE (reference sequence). CDR3 amino acids: CASSRQGIYEQYF. The CDR3 DNA follows: TGTGCCAGCAGCAGACAGGGGATCTACGAGCAGTACTTC.

This clone appeared once. The chain's CDR3 is CASSQAGKTYNEQFF. The CDR3 nucleotides read TGTGCCAGCAGTCAAGCGGGGAAAACCTACAATGAGCAGTTCTTC. The V and J genes are TRBV28 and TRBJ2-1, with 7 bases that match TRBD2. J gave up 2 bases and V 5 bases, and 6 bases lay outside the gene matches. The CDR3 is made up of 15 amino acids. Germline CDR1 and CDR2: MDHEN and SYDVKM. Based on the CDR3 plus reference TRBV28 and TRBJ2-1, the full variable domain is DVKVTQSSRYLVKRTGEKVFLECVQDMDHENMFWYRQDPGLGLRLIYFSYDVKMKEKGDIPEGYSVSREKKERFSLILESASTNQTSMYLCASSQAGKTYNEQFFGPGTRLTVL.

This chain joins TRBV6-1 and TRBJ2-1, with 8 bases that match TRBD2. Germline CDR1 MNHNS, CDR2 SASEGT. Trimming took 0 bases from V and 2 from J; bases not matched to a gene: 3. CDR3 length: 16 residues. The CDR3, as DNA: TGTGCCAGCAGTGAAGCTGGCGGGAGGCCCTACAATGAGCAGTTCTTC. The encoded protein is CASSEAGGRPYNEQFF.

The chain uses TRBV5-4 and TRBJ1-2; D not resolved. V lost 0 bases, J lost 5 bases, and 8 bases lay in between. The length of the CDR3 is 13 residues. CDR1 is SGHNT, CDR2 YYREEE, per germline (reference sequence). DNA for the CDR3: TGTGCCAGCAGCTTGGCTGGTGGATATGGCTACACCTTC. Its translation is CASSLAGGYGYTF.

The chain is built from TRBV21-1 and TRBJ1-4. TRBV21-1 is a recognized pseudogene. The CDR3 sequence is 15 residues long. CDR3 DNA sequence: TGTGCCAGCAGCAAGGTGGAGCAATATAATGAAAAACTGTTTTTT. Protein: CASSKVEQYNEKLFF.

V gene TRBV6-6 combines with J gene TRBJ1-3, with TRBD1 matching over 11 bases. With V trimmed by 6 bases and J by 3 bases, 7 bases remained unmatched. The CDR3 totals 16 residues. Germline CDR1 and CDR2: MNHNY and SVGAGI (reference sequence). DNA for the CDR3: TGTGCCAGCAGCCACTGGGACAGGGGGTTTGGAAACACCATATATTTT. This encodes CASSHWDRGFGNTIYF.

The chain uses TRBV27 and TRBJ2-2, with 10 bases that match TRBD2. This CDR3 comprises 16 residues. The V and J ends lost 8 bases and 0 bases, in that order; junction bases with no gene match: 6. CDR1 MNHEY and CDR2 SMNVEV come from the germline V gene (reference sequence). This CDR3 reads CASRPGLAANTGELFF. DNA for the CDR3: TGTGCCAGCCGCCCTGGACTAGCGGCGAACACCGGGGAGCTGTTTTTT.

CDR3 in DNA: TGTGCCAGCAGTACCGGCGGGAGTAAGGACGAGCAGTACTTC. Translated: CASSTGGSKDEQYF. The chain recombines TRBV28 with TRBJ2-7; TRBD2 agrees at 7 bases. The CDR3 has 14 amino acids. Germline lookup yields CDR1 MDHEN and CDR2 SYDVKM. J lost 5 bases, V lost 5 bases, and 9 bases had no gene match.

This clone showed up just a few times. V is TRBV28 and J is TRBJ2-2; 7 nucleotides line up with TRBD1. V dropped 7 bases and J dropped 5; count of bases not matched to a gene: 10. In germline, CDR1 is MDHEN, CDR2 SYDVKM. The CDR3 covers 15 residues. The CDR3 reads CASKTGTEETGELFF. The CDR3 DNA follows: TGTGCCAGCAAGACCGGGACAGAAGAGACCGGGGAGCTGTTTTTT. The whole variable domain, remainder taken from reference TRBV28 and TRBJ2-2, is DVKVTQSSRYLVKRTGEKVFLECVQDMDHENMFWYRQDPGLGLRLIYFSYDVKMKEKGDIPEGYSVSREKKERFSLILESASTNQTSMYLCASKTGTEETGELFFGEGSRLTVL.

Details on this clone: Other DNA sequences within the sample encode an identical CDR3. The rearrangement joins TRBV11-2 to TRBJ2-5; D unclear. This CDR3 is built from 11 residues. Germline CDR1 and CDR2: SGHAT and FQNNGV. V was shortened by 6 bases and J by 2 bases, with 4 bases between the two germline ends. CDR3 coding DNA: TGTGCCAGCAGTTTACAAGAGACCCAGTACTTC. Amino acids: CASSLQETQYF.